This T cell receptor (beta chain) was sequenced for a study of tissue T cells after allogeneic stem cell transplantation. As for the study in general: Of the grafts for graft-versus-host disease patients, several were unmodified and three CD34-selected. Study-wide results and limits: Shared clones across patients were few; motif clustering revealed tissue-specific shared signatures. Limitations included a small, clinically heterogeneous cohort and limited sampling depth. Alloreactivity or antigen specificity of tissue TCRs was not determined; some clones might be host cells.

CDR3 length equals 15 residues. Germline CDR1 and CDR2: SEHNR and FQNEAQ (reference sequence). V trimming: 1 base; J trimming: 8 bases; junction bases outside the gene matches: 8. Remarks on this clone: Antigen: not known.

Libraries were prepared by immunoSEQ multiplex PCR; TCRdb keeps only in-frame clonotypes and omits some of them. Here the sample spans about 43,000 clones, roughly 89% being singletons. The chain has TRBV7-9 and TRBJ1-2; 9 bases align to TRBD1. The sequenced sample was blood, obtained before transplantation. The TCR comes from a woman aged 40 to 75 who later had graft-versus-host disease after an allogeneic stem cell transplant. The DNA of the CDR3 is TGTGCCAGCAGCTTAGTAGGGACAGGGTCCTTCGGCTACACCTTC. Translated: CASSLVGTGSFGYTF.